The 15 T cell receptor beta chains presented below share a single source sample, sequenced in a study of blood T cell repertoires in COVID-19. Profiled with immunoSEQ multiplex PCR; TCRdb holds only in-frame clones, not every one. Among around 250,000 clones listed, over 80% were seen once. The specimen sequenced was peripheral blood. These receptor sequences come from a man aged 25-45 years who had recovered from COVID-19.

The chain employs TRBV11-1 and TRBJ2-3; 8 bases align to TRBD1. Germline CDR1 is SGHAT and CDR2 is FQDESV (reference sequence). The trim removed 3 bases at V and 3 bases at J, leaving 8 bases unmatched. The CDR3 consists of 16 residues. CDR3 sequence reads: CASSFRGRGLTDTQYF. Written as DNA, the CDR3 is TGTGCCAGCAGCTTTAGAGGCAGGGGGCTAACAGATACGCAGTATTTT. Looking up the rest from reference TRBV11-1 and TRBJ2-3 gives the full variable domain: EAEVAQSPRYKITEKSQAVAFWCDPISGHATLYWYRQILGQGPELLVQFQDESVVDDSQLPKDRFSAERLKGVDSTLKIQPAELGDSAMYLCASSFRGRGLTDTQYFGPGTRLTVL.

Turning to this clone: The junction and the germline gene differ at one end; a read error may be behind it. The chain is built from TRBV3-1 (or the pseudogene TRBV3-2) and TRBJ1-2; the match to TRBD1 covers 7 bases. This CDR3 has 15 residues. Germline CDR1 reads LGHDT; CDR2 reads YNNKEL (reference sequence). For the CDR3, the DNA is TGTGCCAGCAGCCGGAGGACAGGACTTAACGATGGCTACACCTTC. Its protein product is CASSRRTGLNDGYTF.

This rearrangement joins TRBV6-6 to TRBJ2-5; the D is unclear. V was cut by 6 bases and J by 5 bases, with 10 bases left in between. CDR3 size: 12 residues. From germline, CDR1 is MNHNY and CDR2 SVGAGI (reference sequence). This CDR3 is CASSAQAETQYF. The CDR3 DNA is TGTGCCAGCAGCGCCCAGGCTGAGACCCAGTACTTC.

V usage is TRBV20-1 and J usage is TRBJ1-4; D gene uncertain. The germline V gene has CDR1 DFQATT and CDR2 SNEGSKA (reference sequence). The CDR3 runs to 11 residues. V lost 6 bases and J lost 12, with 14 bases in between. CDR3 coding DNA: TGCAGTGCCCCAAGAAGACAAGAACTGTTTTTT. Encoded protein: CSAPRRQELFF.

The chain couples TRBV7-6 to TRBJ1-4, with D maybe TRBD1 (6 bases). CDR3 length: 17 amino acids. Germline values: CDR1 SGHVS, CDR2 FNYEAQ. V lost 3 bases, J lost 2 bases, and 16 bases lay in between. This CDR3 reads CASSLEPPQGTNEKLFF. The CDR3 nucleotides read TGTGCCAGCAGCTTGGAGCCCCCACAGGGCACTAATGAAAAACTGTTTTTT.

This chain links TRBV11-3 with TRBJ2-1; 7 bases agree with TRBD1. The CDR3 sequence is 15 residues long. Germline values: CDR1 SGHNT, CDR2 YENEEA. V was pared by 3 bases and J by 3 bases, with 5 bases of the junction left unmatched. This CDR3 is CASSLPQGRYNEQFF. The CDR3 bases are TGTGCCAGCAGCTTGCCACAGGGGCGCTACAATGAGCAGTTCTTC.

The chain carries TRBV28 and TRBJ1-6; the D gene is possibly TRBD1 (5 bases). V was clipped by 4 bases and J by 0 bases, with 7 bases between them. In germline, CDR1 is MDHEN, CDR2 SYDVKM. The CDR3 contains 15 residues. Here the CDR3 DNA reads TGTGCCAGCAGTTCAGGGTCCTCCTATAATTCACCCCTCCACTTT. It codes for CASSSGSSYNSPLHF.

This clone has at least ten counts. The CDR3 region has the DNA TGTGCCAGCAGTGTGGGCCACGGCGAAAGTCGTGGCTACACCTTC. It specifies CASSVGHGESRGYTF. The chain uses TRBV2 and TRBJ1-2; D unclear. The CDR3 length is 15 residues. Germline CDR1 SNHLY, CDR2 FYNNEI. Trimming took off 4 bases at V and 7 bases at J, with 19 bases between the two ends.

The rearrangement uses TRBV24-1 and TRBJ2-5; no reliable D call. The CDR3 has 12 amino acids. Germline V lookup: CDR1 KGHDR, CDR2 SFDVKD. Trimming took off 4 bases at V and 0 bases at J, with 2 bases between the two ends. The CDR3 bases are TGTGCCACCAGTGACAACCAAGAGACCCAGTACTTC. Encoded protein: CATSDNQETQYF.

J is TRBJ2-1 and V is TRBV18; D possibly corresponds to TRBD2 (6 bases). This CDR3 has 16 amino acids. Deletions cut 2 bases from V and 5 bases from J, with 16 bases between. Germline-derived CDR1 and CDR2 are KGHSH and LQKENI. The CDR3 DNA reads TGTGCCAGCTCACCAGGGTTAGGACTAACACACAATGAGCAGTTCTTC. Its translation is CASSPGLGLTHNEQFF.

As to this clone: A junction boundary mismatches the germline segment, possibly from a read error. V usage is TRBV5-8 and J usage is TRBJ1-4; 7 bases map to TRBD1. Germline CDR1 and CDR2: SGHTS and YDEGEE. This CDR3 spans 9 amino acids. CDR3 nucleotide sequence: TGTGCCAGCAGTTACCTGACAGGGTTT. Translating gives CASSYLTGF.

CDR3 amino acids: CASSLEQVHTEAFF. CDR3 sequence (DNA): TGTGCCAGCAGCTTGGAACAGGTACACACTGAAGCTTTCTTT. J is TRBJ1-1 and V is TRBV5-6; D may be TRBD1 (5 bases). With 0 bases removed from V and 3 bases from J, the gap between germline ends came to 9 bases. CDR1 and CDR2 from the germline V gene are SGHDT and YYEEEE. The CDR3 consists of 14 residues.

This clone came up once. The gene calls are TRBV19 and TRBJ2-5; 9 bases agree with TRBD2. The J segment lost 2 bases and the V segment lost 6 bases, leaving 1 base of the junction unmatched. The CDR3 totals 13 residues. Germline CDR1 and CDR2: LNHDA and SQIVND (reference sequence). The CDR3, as DNA: TGTGCCAGTAGCGCGGGGGGGCAAGAGACCCAGTACTTC. It yields the protein CASSAGGQETQYF.

The rearrangement uses TRBV7-8 and TRBJ2-5; 10 bases match TRBD2. Germline trimming cut 3 bases from V and 3 bases from J; bases unmatched to any gene: 7. Germline assignment: CDR1 SGHVS and CDR2 FQNEAQ. CDR3 length: 16 amino acids. CDR3 DNA sequence: TGTGCCAGCAGCTTTTCACTAGCGGGGACCAAAGAGACCCAGTACTTC. Its translation: CASSFSLAGTKETQYF.

V and J are TRBV4-1 and TRBJ2-1; 9 bases are shared with TRBD2. Germline CDR1 and CDR2: MGHRA and YSYEKL. The CDR3 has 16 residues. V shed 3 bases, J shed 1 base, and the junction held 4 bases outside the gene matches. CDR3 residues: CASSQPLAGSYNEQFF. In DNA form, the CDR3 reads TGCGCCAGCAGCCAGCCTCTAGCGGGGTCCTACAATGAGCAGTTCTTC.